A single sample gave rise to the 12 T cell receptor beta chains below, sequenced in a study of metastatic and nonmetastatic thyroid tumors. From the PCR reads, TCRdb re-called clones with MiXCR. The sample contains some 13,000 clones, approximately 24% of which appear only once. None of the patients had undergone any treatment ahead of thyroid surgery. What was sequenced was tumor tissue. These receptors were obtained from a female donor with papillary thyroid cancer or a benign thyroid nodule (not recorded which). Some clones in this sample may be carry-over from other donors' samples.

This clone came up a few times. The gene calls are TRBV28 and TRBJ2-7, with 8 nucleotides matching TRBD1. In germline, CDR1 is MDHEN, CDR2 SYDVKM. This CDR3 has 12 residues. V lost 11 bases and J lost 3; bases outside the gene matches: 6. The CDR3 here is CASGGGNYEQYF. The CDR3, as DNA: TGTGCCTCAGGGGGCGGTAACTACGAGCAGTACTTC.

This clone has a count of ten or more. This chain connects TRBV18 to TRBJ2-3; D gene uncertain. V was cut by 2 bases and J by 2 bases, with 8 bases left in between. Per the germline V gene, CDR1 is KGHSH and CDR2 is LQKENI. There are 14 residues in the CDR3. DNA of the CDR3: TGTGCCAGCTCACCAGCCCTCATCACAGATACGCAGTATTTT. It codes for CASSPALITDTQYF.

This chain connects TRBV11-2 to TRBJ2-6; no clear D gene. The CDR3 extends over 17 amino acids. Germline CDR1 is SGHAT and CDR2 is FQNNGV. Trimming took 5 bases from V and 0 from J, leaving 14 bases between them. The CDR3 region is CASSLVPTLSGANVLTF. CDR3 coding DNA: TGTGCCAGCAGCCTAGTACCCACCCTCTCTGGGGCCAACGTCCTGACTTTC. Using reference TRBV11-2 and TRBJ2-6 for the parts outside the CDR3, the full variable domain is EAGVAQSPRYKIIEKRQSVAFWCNPISGHATLYWYQQILGQGPKLLIQFQNNGVVDDSQLPKDRFSAERLKGVDSTLKIQPAKLEDSAVYLCASSLVPTLSGANVLTFGAGSRLTVL.

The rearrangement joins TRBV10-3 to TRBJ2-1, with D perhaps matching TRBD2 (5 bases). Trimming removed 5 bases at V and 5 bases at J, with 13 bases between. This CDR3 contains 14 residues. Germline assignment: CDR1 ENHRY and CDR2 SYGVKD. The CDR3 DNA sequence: TGTGCCATCAGTTATGCTAGCCGCGACAATGAGCAGTTCTTC. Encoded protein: CAISYASRDNEQFF.

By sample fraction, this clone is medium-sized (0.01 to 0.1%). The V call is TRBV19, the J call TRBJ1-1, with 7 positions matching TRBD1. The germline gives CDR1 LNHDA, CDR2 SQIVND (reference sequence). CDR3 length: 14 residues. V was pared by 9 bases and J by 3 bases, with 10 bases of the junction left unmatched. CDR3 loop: CASTVLQGHTEAFF. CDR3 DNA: TGTGCCAGCACTGTTCTACAGGGGCACACTGAAGCTTTCTTT. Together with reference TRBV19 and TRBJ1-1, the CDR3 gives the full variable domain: DGGITQSPKYLFRKEGQNVTLSCEQNLNHDAMYWYRQDPGQGLRLIYYSQIVNDFQKGDIAEGYSVSREKKESFPLTVTSAQKNPTAFYLCASTVLQGHTEAFFGQGTRLTVV.

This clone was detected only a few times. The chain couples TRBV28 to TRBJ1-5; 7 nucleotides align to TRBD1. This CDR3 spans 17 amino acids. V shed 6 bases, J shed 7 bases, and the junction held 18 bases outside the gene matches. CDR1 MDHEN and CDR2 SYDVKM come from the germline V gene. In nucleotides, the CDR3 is TGTGCCAGCAGCTCAACCCGGACAGGAGGAACCCCGCAGCCCCAGCATTTT. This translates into CASSSTRTGGTPQPQHF.

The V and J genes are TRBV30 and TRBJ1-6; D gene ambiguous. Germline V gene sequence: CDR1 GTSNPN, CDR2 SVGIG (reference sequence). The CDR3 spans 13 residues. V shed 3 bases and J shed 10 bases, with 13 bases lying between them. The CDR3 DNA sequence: TGTGCCTGGAGGGCGAAGTTTAAATCACCCCTCCACTTT. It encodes CAWRAKFKSPLHF.

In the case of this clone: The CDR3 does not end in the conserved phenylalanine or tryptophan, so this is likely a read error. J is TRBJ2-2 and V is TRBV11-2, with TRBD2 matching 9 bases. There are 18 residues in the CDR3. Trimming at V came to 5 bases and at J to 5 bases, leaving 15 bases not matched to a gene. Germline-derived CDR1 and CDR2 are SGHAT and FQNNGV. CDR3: CASSQNSGSFHGTGELFL. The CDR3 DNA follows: TGTGCCAGCAGCCAGAATAGCGGGAGTTTTCATGGTACCGGGGAGCTGTTTCTT.

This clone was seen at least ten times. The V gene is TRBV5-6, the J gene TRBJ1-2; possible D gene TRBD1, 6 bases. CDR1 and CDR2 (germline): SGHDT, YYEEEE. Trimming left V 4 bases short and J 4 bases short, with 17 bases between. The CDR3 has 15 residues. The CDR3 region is CASSIGQRGSYGYTF. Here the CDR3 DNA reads TGTGCCAGCAGCATTGGACAGAGGGGGTCCTATGGCTACACCTTC.

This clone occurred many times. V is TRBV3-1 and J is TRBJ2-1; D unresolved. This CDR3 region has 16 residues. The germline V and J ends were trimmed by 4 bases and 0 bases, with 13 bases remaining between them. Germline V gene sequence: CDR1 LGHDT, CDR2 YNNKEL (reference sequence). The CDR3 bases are TGTGCCAGCAGCCGTGGGCTTTTGGGCTCCTACAATGAGCAGTTCTTC. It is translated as CASSRGLLGSYNEQFF.

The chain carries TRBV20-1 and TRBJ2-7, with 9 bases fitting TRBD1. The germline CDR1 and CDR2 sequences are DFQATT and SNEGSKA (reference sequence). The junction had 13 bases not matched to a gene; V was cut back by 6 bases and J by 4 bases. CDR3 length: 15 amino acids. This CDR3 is CSAKGTGQGLYEQYF. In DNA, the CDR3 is TGCAGTGCAAAGGGTACGGGACAGGGATTGTACGAGCAGTACTTC.

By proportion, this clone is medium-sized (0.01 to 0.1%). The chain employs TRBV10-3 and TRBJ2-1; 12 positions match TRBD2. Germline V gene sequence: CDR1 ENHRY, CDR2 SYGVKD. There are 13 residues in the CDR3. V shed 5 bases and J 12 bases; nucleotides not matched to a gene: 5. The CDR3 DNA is TGTGCCATCAGTCTAGCGGGAGGGCCGCGGCAGTTCTTC. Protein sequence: CAISLAGGPRQFF.